One TCR beta chain is described in this entry. As processed by the authors: Cell counts per sample came from amplifying reference gene primers. Clones were read by immunoSEQ multiplex PCR, and TCRdb kept only the in-frame ones, dropping some. V and J calls and clone size are as listed in that table; D and trimming were resolved from the DNA. The sample includes nearly 35,000 clones, roughly 80% of them seen just once. The CDR3 covers 19 residues. Germline-derived CDR1 and CDR2 are SGHRS and YFSETQ. V lost 3 bases to trimming and J lost 4 bases; unmatched junction nucleotides: 12. This sample was included in a study of blood T cell repertoires in COVID-19. Study-level information: COVID-19 samples from acute and convalescent phases originated in the United States, Italy and Spain.

The rearrangement joins TRBV5-1 to TRBJ2-2, with 13 bases fitting TRBD2. The sequenced material came from peripheral blood. This receptor was identified in an older woman with acute or convalescent COVID-19. The CDR3 DNA follows: TGCGCCAGCAGCTCCGGACTAGCGGGGGCGTCAGCCCGCACCGGGGAGCTGTTTTTT. The encoded protein is CASSSGLAGASARTGELFF.